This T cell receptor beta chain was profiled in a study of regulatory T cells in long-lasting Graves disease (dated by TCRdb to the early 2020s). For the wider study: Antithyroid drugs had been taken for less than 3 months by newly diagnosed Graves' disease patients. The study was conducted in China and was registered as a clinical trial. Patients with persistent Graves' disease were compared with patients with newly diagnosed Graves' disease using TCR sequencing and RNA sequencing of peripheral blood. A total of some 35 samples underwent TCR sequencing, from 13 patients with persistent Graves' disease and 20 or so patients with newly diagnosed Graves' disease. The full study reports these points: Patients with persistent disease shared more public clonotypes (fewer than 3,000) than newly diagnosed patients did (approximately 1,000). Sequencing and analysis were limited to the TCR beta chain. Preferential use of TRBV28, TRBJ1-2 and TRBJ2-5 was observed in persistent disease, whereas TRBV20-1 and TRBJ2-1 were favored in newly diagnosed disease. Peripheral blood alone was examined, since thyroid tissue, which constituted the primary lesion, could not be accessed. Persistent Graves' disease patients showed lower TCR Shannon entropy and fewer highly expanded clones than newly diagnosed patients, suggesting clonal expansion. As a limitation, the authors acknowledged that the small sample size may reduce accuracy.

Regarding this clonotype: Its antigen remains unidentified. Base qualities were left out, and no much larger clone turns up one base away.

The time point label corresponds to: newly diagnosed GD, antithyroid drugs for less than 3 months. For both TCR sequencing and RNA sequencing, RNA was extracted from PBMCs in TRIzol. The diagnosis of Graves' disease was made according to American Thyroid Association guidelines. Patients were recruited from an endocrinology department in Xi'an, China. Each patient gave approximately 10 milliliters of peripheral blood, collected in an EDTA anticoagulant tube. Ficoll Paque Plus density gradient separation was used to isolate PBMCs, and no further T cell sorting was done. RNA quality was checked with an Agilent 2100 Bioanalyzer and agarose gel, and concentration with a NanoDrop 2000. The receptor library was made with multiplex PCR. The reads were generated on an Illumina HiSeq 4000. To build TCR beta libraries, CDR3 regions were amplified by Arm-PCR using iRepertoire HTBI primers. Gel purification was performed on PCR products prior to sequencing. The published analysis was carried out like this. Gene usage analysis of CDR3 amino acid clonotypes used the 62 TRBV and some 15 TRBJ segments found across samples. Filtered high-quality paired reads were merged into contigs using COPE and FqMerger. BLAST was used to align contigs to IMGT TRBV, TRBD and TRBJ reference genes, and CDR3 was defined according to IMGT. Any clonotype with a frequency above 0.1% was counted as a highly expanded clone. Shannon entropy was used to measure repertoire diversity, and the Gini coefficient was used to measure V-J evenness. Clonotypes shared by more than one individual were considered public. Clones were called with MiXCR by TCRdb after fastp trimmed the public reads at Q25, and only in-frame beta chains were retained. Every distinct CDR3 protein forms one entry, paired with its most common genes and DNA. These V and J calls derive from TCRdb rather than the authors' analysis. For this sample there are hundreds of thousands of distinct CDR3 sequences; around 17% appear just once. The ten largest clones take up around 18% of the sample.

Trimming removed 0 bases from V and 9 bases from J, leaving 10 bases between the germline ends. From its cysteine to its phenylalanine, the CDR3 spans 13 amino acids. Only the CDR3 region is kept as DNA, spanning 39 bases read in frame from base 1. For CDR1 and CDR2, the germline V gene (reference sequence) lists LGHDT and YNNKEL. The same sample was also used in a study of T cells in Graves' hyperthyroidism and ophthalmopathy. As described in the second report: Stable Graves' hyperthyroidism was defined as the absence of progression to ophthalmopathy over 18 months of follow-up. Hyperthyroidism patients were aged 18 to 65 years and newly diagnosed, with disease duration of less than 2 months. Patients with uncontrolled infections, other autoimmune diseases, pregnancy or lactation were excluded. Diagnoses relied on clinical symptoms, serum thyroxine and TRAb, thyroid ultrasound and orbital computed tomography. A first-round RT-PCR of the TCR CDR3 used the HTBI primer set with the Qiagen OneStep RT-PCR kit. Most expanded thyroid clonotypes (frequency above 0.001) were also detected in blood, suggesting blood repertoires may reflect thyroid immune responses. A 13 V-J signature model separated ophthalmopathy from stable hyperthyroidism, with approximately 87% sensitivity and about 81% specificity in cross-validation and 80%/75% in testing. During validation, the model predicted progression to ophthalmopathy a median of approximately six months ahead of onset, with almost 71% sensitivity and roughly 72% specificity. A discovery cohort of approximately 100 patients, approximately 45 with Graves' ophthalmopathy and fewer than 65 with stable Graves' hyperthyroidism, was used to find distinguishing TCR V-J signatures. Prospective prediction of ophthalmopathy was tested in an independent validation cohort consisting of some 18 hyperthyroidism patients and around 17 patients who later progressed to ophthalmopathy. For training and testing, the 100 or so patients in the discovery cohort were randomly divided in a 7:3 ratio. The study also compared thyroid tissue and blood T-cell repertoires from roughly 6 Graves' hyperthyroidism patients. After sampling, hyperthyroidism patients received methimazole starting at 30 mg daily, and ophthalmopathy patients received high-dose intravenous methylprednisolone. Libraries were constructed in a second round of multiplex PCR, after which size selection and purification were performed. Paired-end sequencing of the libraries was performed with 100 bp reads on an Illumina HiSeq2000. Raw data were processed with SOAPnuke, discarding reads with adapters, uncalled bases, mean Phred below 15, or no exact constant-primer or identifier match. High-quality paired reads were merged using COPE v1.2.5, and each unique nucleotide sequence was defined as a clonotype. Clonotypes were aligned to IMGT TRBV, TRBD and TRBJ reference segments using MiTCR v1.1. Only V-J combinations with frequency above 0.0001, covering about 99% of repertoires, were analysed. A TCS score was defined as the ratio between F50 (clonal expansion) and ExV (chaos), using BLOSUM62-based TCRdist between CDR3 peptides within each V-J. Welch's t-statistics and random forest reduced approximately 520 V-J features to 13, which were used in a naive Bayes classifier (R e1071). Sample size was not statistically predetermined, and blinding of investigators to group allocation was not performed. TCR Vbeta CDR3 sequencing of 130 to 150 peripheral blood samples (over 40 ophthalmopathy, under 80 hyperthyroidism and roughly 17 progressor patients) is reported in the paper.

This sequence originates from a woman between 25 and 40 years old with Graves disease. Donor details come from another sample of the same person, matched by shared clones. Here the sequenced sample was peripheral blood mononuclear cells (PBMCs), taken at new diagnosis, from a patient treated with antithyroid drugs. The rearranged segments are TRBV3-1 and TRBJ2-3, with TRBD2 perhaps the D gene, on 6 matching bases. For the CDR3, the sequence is CASSQELAGTQYF. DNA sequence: TGTGCCAGCAGCCAAGAACTAGCTGGCACGCAGTATTTT.